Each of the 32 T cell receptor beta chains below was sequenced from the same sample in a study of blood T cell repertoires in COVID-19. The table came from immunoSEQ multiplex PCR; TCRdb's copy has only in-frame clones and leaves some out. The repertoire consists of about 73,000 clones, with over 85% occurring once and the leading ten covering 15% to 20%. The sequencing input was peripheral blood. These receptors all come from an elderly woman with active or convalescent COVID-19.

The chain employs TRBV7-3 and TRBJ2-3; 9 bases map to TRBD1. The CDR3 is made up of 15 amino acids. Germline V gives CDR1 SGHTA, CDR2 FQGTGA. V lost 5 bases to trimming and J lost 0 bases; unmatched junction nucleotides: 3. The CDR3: CASSPGTGSTDTQYF. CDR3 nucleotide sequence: TGTGCCAGCAGCCCGGGGACAGGGAGCACAGATACGCAGTATTTT.

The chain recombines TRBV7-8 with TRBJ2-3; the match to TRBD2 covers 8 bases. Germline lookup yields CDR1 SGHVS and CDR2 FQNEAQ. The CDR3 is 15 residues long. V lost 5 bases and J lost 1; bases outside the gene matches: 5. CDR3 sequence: CASSPSGPRTDTQYF. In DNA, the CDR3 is TGTGCCAGCAGCCCTAGCGGGCCGCGCACAGATACGCAGTATTTT.

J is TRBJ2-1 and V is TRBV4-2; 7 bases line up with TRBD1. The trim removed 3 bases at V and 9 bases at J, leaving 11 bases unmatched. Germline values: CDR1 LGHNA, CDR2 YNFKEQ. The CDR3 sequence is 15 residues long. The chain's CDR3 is CASSHAGTDPIEQFF. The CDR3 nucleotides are TGTGCCAGCAGCCACGCCGGGACAGATCCTATTGAGCAGTTCTTC.

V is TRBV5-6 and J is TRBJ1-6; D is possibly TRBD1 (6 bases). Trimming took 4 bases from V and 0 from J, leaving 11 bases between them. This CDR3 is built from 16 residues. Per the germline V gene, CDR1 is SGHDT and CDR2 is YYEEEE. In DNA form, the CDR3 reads TGTGCCAGCAGCCCGGACAGCAGCTCCTATAATTCACCCCTCCACTTT. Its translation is CASSPDSSSYNSPLHF.

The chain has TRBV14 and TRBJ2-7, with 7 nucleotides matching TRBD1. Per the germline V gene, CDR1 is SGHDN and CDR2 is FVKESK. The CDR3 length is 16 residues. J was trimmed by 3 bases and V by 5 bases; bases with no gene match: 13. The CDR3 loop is CASSGTGQTPVYEQYF. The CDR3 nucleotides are TGTGCCAGCAGCGGCACGGGACAGACTCCAGTCTACGAGCAGTACTTC.

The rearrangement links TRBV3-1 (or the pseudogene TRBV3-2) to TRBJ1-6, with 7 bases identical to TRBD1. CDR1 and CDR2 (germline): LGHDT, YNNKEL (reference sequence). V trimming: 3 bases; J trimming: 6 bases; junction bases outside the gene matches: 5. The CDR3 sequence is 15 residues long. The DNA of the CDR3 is TGTGCCAGCAGCCACGCCGGGACAGTTAATTCACCCCTCCACTTT. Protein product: CASSHAGTVNSPLHF.

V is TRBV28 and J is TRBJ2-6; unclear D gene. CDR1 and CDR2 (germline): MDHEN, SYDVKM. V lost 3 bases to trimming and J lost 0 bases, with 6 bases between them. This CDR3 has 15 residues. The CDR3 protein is CASSLRGSGANVLTF. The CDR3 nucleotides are TGTGCCAGCAGTTTGCGAGGCTCTGGGGCCAACGTCCTGACTTTC.

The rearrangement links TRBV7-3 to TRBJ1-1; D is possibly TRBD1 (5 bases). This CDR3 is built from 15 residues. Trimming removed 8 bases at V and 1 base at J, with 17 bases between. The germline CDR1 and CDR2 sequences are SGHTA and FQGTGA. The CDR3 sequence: CASWRRGVRNTEAFF. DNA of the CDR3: TGTGCCAGCTGGAGGCGGGGGGTGAGGAACACTGAAGCTTTCTTT.

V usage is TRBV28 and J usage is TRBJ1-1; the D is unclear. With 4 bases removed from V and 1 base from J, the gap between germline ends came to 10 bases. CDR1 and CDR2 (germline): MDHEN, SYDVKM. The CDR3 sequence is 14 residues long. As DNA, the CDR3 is TGTGCCAGCAGTTATCTTACTCAGAACACTGAAGCTTTCTTT. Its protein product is CASSYLTQNTEAFF.

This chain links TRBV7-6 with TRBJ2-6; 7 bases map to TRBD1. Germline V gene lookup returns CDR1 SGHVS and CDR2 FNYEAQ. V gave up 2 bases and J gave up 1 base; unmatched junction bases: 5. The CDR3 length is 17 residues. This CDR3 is CASSLRGGRSGANVLTF. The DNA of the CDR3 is TGTGCCAGCAGCTTACGAGGGGGCCGTTCTGGGGCCAACGTCCTGACTTTC.

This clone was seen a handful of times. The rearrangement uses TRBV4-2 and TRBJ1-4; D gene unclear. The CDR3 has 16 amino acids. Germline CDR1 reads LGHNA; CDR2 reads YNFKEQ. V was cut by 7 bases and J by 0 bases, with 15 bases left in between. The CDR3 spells CASKAGDVATNEKLFF. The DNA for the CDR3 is TGTGCCAGCAAGGCAGGCGATGTTGCAACTAATGAAAAACTGTTTTTT.

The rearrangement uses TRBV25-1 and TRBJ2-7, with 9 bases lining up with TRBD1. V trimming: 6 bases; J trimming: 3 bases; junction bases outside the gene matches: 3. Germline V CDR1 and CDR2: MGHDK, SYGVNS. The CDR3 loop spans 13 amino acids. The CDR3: CASRRTGDYEQYF. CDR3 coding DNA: TGTGCCAGCAGGCGGACAGGGGACTACGAGCAGTACTTC.

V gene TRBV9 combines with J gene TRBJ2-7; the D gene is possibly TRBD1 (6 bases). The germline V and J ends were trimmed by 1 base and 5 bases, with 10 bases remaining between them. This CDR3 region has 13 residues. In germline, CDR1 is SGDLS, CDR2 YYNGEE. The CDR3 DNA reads TGTGCCAGCAGCGTATCAGGGGACAACGAGCAGTACTTC. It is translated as CASSVSGDNEQYF.

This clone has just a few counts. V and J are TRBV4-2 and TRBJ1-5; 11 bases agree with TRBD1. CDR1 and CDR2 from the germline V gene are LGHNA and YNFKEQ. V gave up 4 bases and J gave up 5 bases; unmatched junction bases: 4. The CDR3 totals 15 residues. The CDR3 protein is CASSRGTGGDQPQHF. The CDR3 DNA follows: TGTGCCAGCAGCCGCGGGACAGGGGGTGATCAGCCCCAGCATTTT.

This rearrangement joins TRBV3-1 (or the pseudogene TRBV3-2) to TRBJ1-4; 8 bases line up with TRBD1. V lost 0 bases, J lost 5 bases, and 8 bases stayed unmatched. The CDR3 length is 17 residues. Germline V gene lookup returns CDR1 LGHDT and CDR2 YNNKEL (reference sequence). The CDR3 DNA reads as TGTGCCAGCAGCCAAGATCCCGACAGGGGACGGAATGAAAAACTGTTTTTT. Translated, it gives CASSQDPDRGRNEKLFF.

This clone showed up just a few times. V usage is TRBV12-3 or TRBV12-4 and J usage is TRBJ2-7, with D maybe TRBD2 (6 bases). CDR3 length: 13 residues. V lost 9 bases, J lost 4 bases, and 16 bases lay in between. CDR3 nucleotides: TGTGCCAGTCGGCGGGGCCCTTCTTACGAGCAGTACTTC. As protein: CASRRGPSYEQYF.

For the CDR3, the DNA is TGTGCCAGCAGCCAAGATCCTCTACTGGCGGGGTCTGGAAACACCATATATTTT. Its translation is CASSQDPLLAGSGNTIYF. This rearrangement joins TRBV3-1 (or the pseudogene TRBV3-2) to TRBJ1-3; D remains ambiguous. The germline V and J ends were trimmed by 0 bases and 1 base, with 16 bases remaining between them. Germline V gene lookup returns CDR1 LGHDT and CDR2 YNNKEL (reference sequence). The CDR3 has 18 residues.

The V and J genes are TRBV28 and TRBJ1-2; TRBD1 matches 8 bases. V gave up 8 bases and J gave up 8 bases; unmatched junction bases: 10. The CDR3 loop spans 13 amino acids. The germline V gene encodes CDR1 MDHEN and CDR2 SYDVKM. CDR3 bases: TGTGCCAGCCGGGAGGACAGGGTATCCGGCTACACCTTC. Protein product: CASREDRVSGYTF.

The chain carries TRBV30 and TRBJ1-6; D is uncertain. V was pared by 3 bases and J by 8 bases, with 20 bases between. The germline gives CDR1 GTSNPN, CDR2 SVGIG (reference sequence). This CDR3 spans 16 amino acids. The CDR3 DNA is TGTGCCTGGAGCCTATCGGGGTTCTCTCTTTATTCACCCCTCCACTTT. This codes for CAWSLSGFSLYSPLHF.

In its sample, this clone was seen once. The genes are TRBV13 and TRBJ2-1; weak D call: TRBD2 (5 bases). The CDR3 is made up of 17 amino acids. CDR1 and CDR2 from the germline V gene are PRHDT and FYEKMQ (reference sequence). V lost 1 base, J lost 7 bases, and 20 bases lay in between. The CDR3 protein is CASSLERDSGFLNEQFF. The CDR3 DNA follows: TGTGCCAGCAGCTTAGAGAGGGATAGTGGCTTCCTAAATGAGCAGTTCTTC.

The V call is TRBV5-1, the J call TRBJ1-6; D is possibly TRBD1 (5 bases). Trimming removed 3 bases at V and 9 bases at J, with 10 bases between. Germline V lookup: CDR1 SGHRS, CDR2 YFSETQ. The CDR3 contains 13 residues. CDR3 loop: CASSSDGGSPLHF. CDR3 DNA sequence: TGCGCCAGCAGCTCGGACGGGGGTTCACCCCTCCACTTT.

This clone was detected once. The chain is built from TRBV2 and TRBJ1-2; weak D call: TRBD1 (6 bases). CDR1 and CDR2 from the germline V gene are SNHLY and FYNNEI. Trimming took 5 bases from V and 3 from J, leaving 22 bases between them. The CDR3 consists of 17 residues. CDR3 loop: CASSFYRLDSKHYGYTF. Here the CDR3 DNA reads TGTGCCAGCAGTTTCTACCGGTTGGACAGTAAGCACTATGGCTACACCTTC.

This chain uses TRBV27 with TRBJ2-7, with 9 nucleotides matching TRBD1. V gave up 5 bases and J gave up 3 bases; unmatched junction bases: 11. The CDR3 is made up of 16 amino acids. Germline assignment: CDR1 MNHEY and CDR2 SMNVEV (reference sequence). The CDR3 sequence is CASSIGQGRPYYEQYF. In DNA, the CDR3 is TGTGCCAGCAGTATCGGACAGGGGAGACCCTACTACGAGCAGTACTTC.

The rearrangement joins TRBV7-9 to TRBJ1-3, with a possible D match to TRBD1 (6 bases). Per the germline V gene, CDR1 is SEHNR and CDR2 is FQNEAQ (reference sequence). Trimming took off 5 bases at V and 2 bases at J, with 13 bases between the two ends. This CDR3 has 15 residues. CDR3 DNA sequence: TGTGCCAGCAGCGCAGGGGAGTTGGCTGGAAACACCATATATTTT. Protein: CASSAGELAGNTIYF.

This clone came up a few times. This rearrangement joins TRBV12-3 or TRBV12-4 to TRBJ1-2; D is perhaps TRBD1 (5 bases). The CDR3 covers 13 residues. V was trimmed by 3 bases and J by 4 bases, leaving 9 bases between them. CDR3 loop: CASSFNGGYGYTF. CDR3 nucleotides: TGTGCCAGCAGTTTCAACGGGGGCTATGGCTACACCTTC.

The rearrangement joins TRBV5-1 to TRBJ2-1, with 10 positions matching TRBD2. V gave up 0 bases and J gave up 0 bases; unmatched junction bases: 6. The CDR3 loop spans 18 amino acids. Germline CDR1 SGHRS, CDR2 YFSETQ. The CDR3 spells CASSLVSGGPSSYNEQFF. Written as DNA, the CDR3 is TGCGCCAGCAGCTTGGTTAGCGGGGGGCCTAGCTCCTACAATGAGCAGTTCTTC.

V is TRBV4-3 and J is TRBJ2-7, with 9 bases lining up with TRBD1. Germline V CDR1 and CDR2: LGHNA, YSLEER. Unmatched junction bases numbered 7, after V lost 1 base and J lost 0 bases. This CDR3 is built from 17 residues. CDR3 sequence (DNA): TGCGCCAGCAGCCAAGGCATTACAGGGGGCGACTCCTACGAGCAGTACTTC. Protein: CASSQGITGGDSYEQYF.

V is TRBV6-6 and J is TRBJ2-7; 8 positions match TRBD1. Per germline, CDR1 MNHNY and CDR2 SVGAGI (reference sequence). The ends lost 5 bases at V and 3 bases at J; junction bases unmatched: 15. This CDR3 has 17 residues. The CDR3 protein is CASSQRQGMGGFYEQYF. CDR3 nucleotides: TGTGCCAGCAGTCAACGACAGGGGATGGGGGGATTCTACGAGCAGTACTTC.

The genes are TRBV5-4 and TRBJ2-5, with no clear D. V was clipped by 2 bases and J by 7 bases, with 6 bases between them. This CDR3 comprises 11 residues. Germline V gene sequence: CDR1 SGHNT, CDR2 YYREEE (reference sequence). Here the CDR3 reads CASSFDRTQYF. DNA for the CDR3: TGTGCCAGCAGCTTTGATAGGACCCAGTACTTC. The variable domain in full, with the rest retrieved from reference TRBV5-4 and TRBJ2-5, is ETGVTQSPTHLIKTRGQQVTLRCSSQSGHNTVSWYQQALGQGPQFIFQYYREEENGRGNFPPRFSGLQFPNYSSELNVNALELDDSALYLCASSFDRTQYFGPGTRLLVL.

The CDR3 DNA reads TGTGCCACCAGTGATCCCAGGGGGGACACCGGGGAGCTGTTTTTT. This codes for CATSDPRGDTGELFF. The chain combines TRBV24-1 with TRBJ2-2; D is perhaps TRBD1 (7 bases). CDR3 length: 15 amino acids. Germline loops: CDR1 KGHDR, CDR2 SFDVKD. Trimming cost V 3 bases and J 3 bases, with 10 bases left between them.

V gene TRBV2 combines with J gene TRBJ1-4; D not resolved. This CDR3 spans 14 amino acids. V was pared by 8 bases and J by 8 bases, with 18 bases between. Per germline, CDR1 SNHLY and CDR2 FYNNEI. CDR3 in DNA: TGTGCCAGCCTAAGACGCAGTCGCGGGGAAAAACTGTTTTTT. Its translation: CASLRRSRGEKLFF.

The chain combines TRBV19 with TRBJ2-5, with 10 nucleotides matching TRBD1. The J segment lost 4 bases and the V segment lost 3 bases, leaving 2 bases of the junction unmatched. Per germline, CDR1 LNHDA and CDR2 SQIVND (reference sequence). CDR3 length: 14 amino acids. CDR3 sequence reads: CASSMGTGVETQYF. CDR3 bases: TGTGCCAGTAGTATGGGGACAGGGGTAGAGACCCAGTACTTC.